This note documents a single TCR beta chain sequence. Antigen unknown. This sample stems from a study of CD8+ T cells in alopecia areata. Study findings and constraints: Relative to mice, TCR sharing across patients was less clear, a difference possibly HLA-related. In scalp, tofacitinib significantly decreased clonality and expanded CD8+ clones among the top 100.

Following extraction, RNA underwent reverse transcription to cDNA, which served as the sequencing template. Using immunoSEQ multiplex PCR, the repertoire was profiled, and TCRdb retains in-frame clones only, with some absent. The sample yields more than 90,000 clones, 55% to 75% seen once. The treatment was: oral pan-JAK inhibitor, 5-10 mg twice daily. The CDR3 has 13 amino acids. Germline trimming cut 5 bases from V and 11 bases from J; bases unmatched to any gene: 11. CDR1 and CDR2 from the germline V gene are MDHEN and SYDVKM. The source was CD8+ T cells sorted from blood, collected at roughly week 55, from a patient treated with tofacitinib. The TCR sequence derives from a human donor with alopecia areata. The genes are TRBV28 and TRBJ1-1; 7 nucleotides agree with TRBD1. The CDR3, as DNA: TGTGCCAGCAGTGAAACAGGGGTCACTTGGGCTTTCTTT. This codes for CASSETGVTWAFF.